One sample yielded the 32 T cell receptor beta chains listed below, sequenced in a study of shared clonotypes between healthy human individuals. Produced via immunoSEQ multiplex PCR; TCRdb's table is partial and in-frame only. The table records about 1 million clones, about 74% of them present only once. The sample taken for sequencing was memory CD4+ T cells sorted from blood. Subset reported: CD45RA-negative fraction. The source is a man aged 18 to 29 in good health.

Of note for this clone: With a much larger clone just one base away, this may be a read error. At the DNA level, this CDR3 is encoded by other sequences in the same sample as well. V is TRBV28 and J is TRBJ2-4, with unresolved D. Per germline, CDR1 MDHEN and CDR2 SYDVKM. The CDR3 totals 12 residues. V gave up 6 bases and J gave up 6 bases, with 9 bases separating them. The chain's CDR3 is CASSPTGNIQYF. Here the CDR3 DNA reads TGTGCCAGCAGCCCGACTGGAAACATTCAGTACTTC.

The chain links TRBV7-3 to TRBJ2-1; 8 bases map to TRBD2. The CDR3 contains 13 residues. Germline CDR1 and CDR2: SGHTA and FQGTGA. J was trimmed by 9 bases and V by 3 bases; bases with no gene match: 4. DNA of the CDR3: TGTGCCAGCAGCTTGGCGGGGGGACGTGAGCAGTTCTTC. Its protein product is CASSLAGGREQFF.

This rearrangement joins TRBV7-6 to TRBJ2-6; D ambiguous. The CDR3 is 17 amino acids. V lost 5 bases, J lost 0 bases, and 14 bases lay in between. In germline, CDR1 is SGHVS, CDR2 FNYEAQ. The CDR3 region is CASSPIQPSSGANVLTF. In DNA form, the CDR3 reads TGTGCCAGCAGCCCTATACAGCCGAGCTCTGGGGCCAACGTCCTGACTTTC.

The gene calls are TRBV10-2 and TRBJ2-7, with D perhaps assigned TRBD1 or TRBD2 (6 bases each). CDR1 and CDR2 (germline): WSHSY, SAAADI. V was shortened by 6 bases and J by 2 bases, with 14 bases between the two germline ends. The length of the CDR3 is 14 residues. The chain's CDR3 is CASRGGTLTYEQYF. CDR3 nucleotides: TGCGCCAGCAGAGGGGGGACCCTGACCTACGAGCAGTACTTC.

The rearrangement links TRBV28 to TRBJ1-1; 7 bases line up with TRBD1. The CDR3 is made up of 14 amino acids. V dropped 6 bases and J dropped 5; count of bases not matched to a gene: 9. CDR1 is MDHEN, CDR2 SYDVKM, per germline. The CDR3 DNA reads as TGTGCCAGCAGAGTAACAGGGGTAAGAACTGAAGCTTTCTTT. It codes for CASRVTGVRTEAFF.

This clone has just a few counts. V and J are TRBV5-1 and TRBJ2-3, with D possibly being TRBD1 or TRBD2 (5 bases each). The CDR3 sequence is 15 residues long. Deletions cut 1 base from V and 2 bases from J, with 11 bases between. Germline CDR1 and CDR2: SGHRS and YFSETQ. The CDR3 DNA reads TGCGCCAGCAGCTTGACAGGAGACTACACAGATACGCAGTATTTT. Amino acid sequence: CASSLTGDYTDTQYF. The full variable domain, its missing parts supplied by reference TRBV5-1 and TRBJ2-3, is KAGVTQTPRYLIKTRGQQVTLSCSPISGHRSVSWYQQTPGQGLQFLFEYFSETQRNKGNFPGRFSGRQFSNSRSEMNVSTLELGDSALYLCASSLTGDYTDTQYFGPGTRLTVL.

The chain uses TRBV7-2 and TRBJ1-2; 7 bases align to TRBD1. The length of the CDR3 is 14 residues. The V and J ends lost 4 bases and 4 bases, in that order; junction bases with no gene match: 6. The germline gives CDR1 SGHTA, CDR2 FQGNSA. The CDR3 region is CASSSRQGSYGYTF. In nucleotides, the CDR3 is TGTGCCAGCAGCTCCAGACAGGGAAGCTATGGCTACACCTTC.

For the CDR3, the DNA is TGTGCCTGGAGTATTACCGGGACTAGCGGCCCAGATACGCAGTATTTT. Amino acids: CAWSITGTSGPDTQYF. The chain carries TRBV30 and TRBJ2-3, with 11 bases fitting TRBD2. The CDR3 extends over 16 amino acids. The J segment lost 4 bases and the V segment lost 2 bases, leaving 8 bases of the junction unmatched. CDR1 GTSNPN and CDR2 SVGIG come from the germline V gene (reference sequence).

The chain recombines TRBV4-3 with TRBJ1-4; no reliable D call. The V gene lost 0 bases and the J gene lost 8 bases, with 4 bases spanning the gap. The CDR3 covers 12 residues. CDR1 LGHNA and CDR2 YSLEER come from the germline V gene. This CDR3 is CASSQEGEKLFF. In DNA form, the CDR3 reads TGCGCCAGCAGCCAAGAAGGCGAAAAACTGTTTTTT.

J is TRBJ1-5 and V is TRBV30, with D perhaps TRBD1 (6 bases). With 0 bases removed from V and 7 bases from J, the gap between germline ends came to 16 bases. CDR3 length: 15 amino acids. Germline V gene lookup returns CDR1 GTSNPN and CDR2 SVGIG (reference sequence). CDR3 sequence reads: CAWSVPQGFGQPQHF. As DNA, the CDR3 is TGTGCCTGGAGTGTACCGCAGGGGTTCGGGCAGCCCCAGCATTTT.

This clone was detected a few times. The chain recombines TRBV9 with TRBJ2-1; weak D call: TRBD2 (5 bases). Trimming took 0 bases from V and 0 from J, leaving 7 bases between them. The germline gives CDR1 SGDLS, CDR2 YYNGEE. The CDR3 loop spans 15 amino acids. CDR3 region: CASSVEAASYNEQFF. The CDR3 DNA reads TGTGCCAGCAGCGTAGAAGCGGCCTCCTACAATGAGCAGTTCTTC.

J is TRBJ1-5 and V is TRBV15; 7 positions agree with TRBD1. The CDR3 spans 17 residues. Looked up from germline, CDR1 is LNHNV and CDR2 is YYDKDF (reference sequence). V lost 2 bases and J lost 0; bases outside the gene matches: 7. CDR3: CATSRQRGTVSNQPQHF. In nucleotides, the CDR3 is TGTGCCACCAGCAGACAGCGCGGGACAGTTAGCAATCAGCCCCAGCATTTT.

The gene calls are TRBV4-1 and TRBJ1-6; 7 nucleotides align to TRBD1. Germline V gives CDR1 MGHRA, CDR2 YSYEKL. Germline trimming cut 0 bases from V and 4 bases from J; bases unmatched to any gene: 3. The CDR3 has 16 residues. CDR3 nucleotides: TGCGCCAGCAGCCAAGACTGGACAGGTTATAATTCACCCCTCCACTTT. This encodes CASSQDWTGYNSPLHF.

The gene calls are TRBV18 and TRBJ1-5; D is unresolved. The germline CDR1 and CDR2 sequences are KGHSH and LQKENI. The CDR3 spans 13 residues. V was clipped by 2 bases and J by 5 bases, with 7 bases between them. The CDR3 sequence: CASSPGKDQPQHF. The CDR3, as DNA: TGTGCCAGCTCACCAGGGAAAGATCAGCCCCAGCATTTT.

The rearrangement joins TRBV18 to TRBJ2-7; TRBD2 is a possible D gene (6 bases). Deletions cut 0 bases from V and 2 bases from J, with 14 bases between. This CDR3 is 16 amino acids long. Per germline, CDR1 KGHSH and CDR2 LQKENI. The CDR3 sequence: CASSPPTGTGAYEQYF. Written as DNA, the CDR3 is TGTGCCAGCTCACCACCGACCGGGACTGGAGCCTACGAGCAGTACTTC.

The chain uses TRBV4-1 and TRBJ1-2; D is ambiguous. V was trimmed by 0 bases and J by 2 bases, leaving 10 bases between them. From germline, CDR1 is MGHRA and CDR2 YSYEKL. This CDR3 has 15 amino acids. The CDR3 region is CASSQEWAANYGYTF. Written as DNA, the CDR3 is TGCGCCAGCAGCCAAGAATGGGCAGCGAACTATGGCTACACCTTC.

The rearrangement joins TRBV27 to TRBJ1-6; D remains ambiguous. Germline loops: CDR1 MNHEY, CDR2 SMNVEV (reference sequence). Trimming stripped 3 bases from V and 0 bases from J, with 6 bases between. This CDR3 is 15 amino acids long. CDR3 sequence reads: CASSFEGSYNSPLHF. CDR3 nucleotide sequence: TGTGCCAGCAGTTTCGAGGGCTCCTATAATTCACCCCTCCACTTT.

This sequence joins TRBV7-9 and TRBJ2-7, with 9 nucleotides matching TRBD1. V dropped 5 bases and J dropped 0; count of bases not matched to a gene: 8. The CDR3 covers 16 residues. Germline assignment: CDR1 SEHNR and CDR2 FQNEAQ (reference sequence). The CDR3 nucleotides read TGTGCCAGCAGCGTCTACAGGGGGCCGAGCTCCTACGAGCAGTACTTC. Amino acids: CASSVYRGPSSYEQYF.

As concerns this clone: The same CDR3 is also encoded by other DNA sequences in this sample. This chain uses TRBV6-5 with TRBJ2-2; TRBD2 matches at 9 bases. This CDR3 is 15 amino acids long. Germline V gene data show CDR1 as MNHEY and CDR2 as SVGAGI. Trimming at V came to 5 bases and at J to 5 bases, leaving 6 bases not matched to a gene. The CDR3 DNA sequence: TGTGCCAGCAGTCCGGGACTAGCTGGTACCGGGGAGCTGTTTTTT. It translates to CASSPGLAGTGELFF.

V is TRBV6-1 and J is TRBJ2-5; 10 bases fit TRBD1. Unmatched junction bases numbered 7, after V lost 5 bases and J lost 4 bases. The germline V gene has CDR1 MNHNS and CDR2 SASEGT. The CDR3 is 15 residues long. CDR3 nucleotide sequence: TGTGCCAGCAGTTTCATGACAGGGGGCGGAGAGACCCAGTACTTC. Encoded protein: CASSFMTGGGETQYF.

This clone was counted once. CDR3 in amino acids: CASSLARTSSGQYF. CDR3 nucleotide sequence: TGTGCCAGCAGCTTAGCCCGGACTAGCTCGGGGCAGTACTTC. This chain uses TRBV7-2 with TRBJ2-7, with 8 bases that match TRBD2. The CDR3 loop spans 14 amino acids. CDR1 is SGHTA, CDR2 FQGNSA, per germline. Trimming cost V 0 bases and J 9 bases; bases outside gene matches: 7.

The J gene is TRBJ2-5, the V gene TRBV7-9; D might be TRBD1 or TRBD2, each matching 6 bases. Per the germline V gene, CDR1 is SEHNR and CDR2 is FQNEAQ (reference sequence). Deletions cut 7 bases from V and 5 bases from J, with 17 bases between. This CDR3 is 14 amino acids long. CDR3: CASTGAGNMETQYF. The CDR3 DNA follows: TGTGCCAGCACGGGGGCAGGGAACATGGAGACCCAGTACTTC.

V gene TRBV18 combines with J gene TRBJ1-2; D remains ambiguous. Trimming took 4 bases from V and 6 from J, leaving 9 bases between them. CDR1 is KGHSH and CDR2 is LQKENI in the germline V gene. The CDR3 is 12 amino acids. Here the CDR3 DNA reads TGTGCCAGCTCACGATTCGGAGATGGCTACACCTTC. It encodes CASSRFGDGYTF.

The chain employs TRBV19 and TRBJ2-3; a possible D gene is TRBD1 (7 bases). This CDR3 region has 14 residues. Germline lookup yields CDR1 LNHDA and CDR2 SQIVND (reference sequence). V was trimmed by 4 bases and J by 3 bases, leaving 11 bases between them. CDR3 in amino acids: CASSNAGGTDTQYF. The CDR3 DNA sequence: TGTGCCAGTAGTAACGCAGGGGGGACAGATACGCAGTATTTT.

The gene calls are TRBV30 and TRBJ2-1, with D perhaps TRBD2 (7 bases). Trimming shortened V by 4 bases and J by 7 bases, and 8 bases separated the two germline ends. Per germline, CDR1 GTSNPN and CDR2 SVGIG (reference sequence). The CDR3 length is 11 residues. CDR3 DNA: TGTGCCTGGAAGGGGGGGAATGAGCAGTTCTTC. As protein: CAWKGGNEQFF. The whole variable domain, filled in from reference TRBV30 and TRBJ2-1, reads SQTIHQWPATLVQPVGSPLSLECTVEGTSNPNLYWYRQAAGRGLQLLFYSVGIGQISSEVPQNLSASRPQDRQFILSSKKLLLSDSGFYLCAWKGGNEQFFGPGTRLTVL.

The chain couples TRBV5-1 to TRBJ2-7; D unresolved. The CDR3 consists of 13 residues. Germline V gives CDR1 SGHRS, CDR2 YFSETQ. V dropped 0 bases and J dropped 3 bases, with 7 bases sitting between them. CDR3 sequence: CASSLDFSYEQYF. DNA of the CDR3: TGCGCCAGCAGCTTGGATTTCAGCTACGAGCAGTACTTC.

This clone was seen repeatedly, ten times or more. J is TRBJ1-6 and V is TRBV19; TRBD1 is a possible D gene (6 bases). The V and J ends lost 1 base and 5 bases respectively, with 9 bases between them. The CDR3 has 15 amino acids. Germline V gene lookup returns CDR1 LNHDA and CDR2 SQIVND (reference sequence). The CDR3 sequence is CASSIGDINNSPLHF. DNA of the CDR3: TGTGCCAGTAGTATAGGGGACATAAATAATTCACCCCTCCACTTT.

In its sample, this clone was seen once. The chain carries TRBV5-1 and TRBJ2-5; TRBD1 is a possible D gene (5 bases). The CDR3 loop spans 14 amino acids. From germline, CDR1 is SGHRS and CDR2 YFSETQ. V lost 1 base, J lost 0 bases, and 7 bases lay in between. The DNA for the CDR3 is TGCGCCAGCAGCTTGAACAGGTACCAAGAGACCCAGTACTTC. Protein sequence: CASSLNRYQETQYF.

CDR3 nucleotide sequence: TGTGCCAGCAGGGCGGGGGGCCCCACAGATACGCAGTATTTT. Translation: CASRAGGPTDTQYF. V usage is TRBV6-1 and J usage is TRBJ2-3; 8 bases are a match to TRBD2. This CDR3 contains 14 residues. CDR1 and CDR2 (germline): MNHNS, SASEGT. The V segment lost 6 bases and the J segment 2 bases; nucleotides outside the gene matches: 4.

The V gene is TRBV7-2, the J gene TRBJ1-1, with D tentatively TRBD1 (5 bases). Germline CDR1 is SGHTA and CDR2 is FQGNSA. The V gene lost 1 base and the J gene lost 1 base, with 10 bases spanning the gap. The CDR3 is made up of 15 amino acids. The CDR3 sequence is CASSLVTGPNTEAFF. CDR3 coding DNA: TGTGCCAGCAGCTTAGTAACGGGACCGAACACTGAAGCTTTCTTT.

The chain has TRBV5-6 and TRBJ1-1, with D unclear. CDR1 is SGHDT, CDR2 YYEEEE, per germline. Trimming took off 1 base at V and 6 bases at J, with 19 bases between the two ends. The CDR3 covers 16 residues. The chain's CDR3 is CASSLYGGEVRSEAFF. The CDR3 nucleotides are TGTGCCAGCAGCTTGTATGGTGGGGAAGTTCGGTCTGAAGCTTTCTTT. Based on the CDR3 plus reference TRBV5-6 and TRBJ1-1, the full variable domain is DAGVTQSPTHLIKTRGQQVTLRCSPKSGHDTVSWYQQALGQGPQFIFQYYEEEERQRGNFPDRFSGHQFPNYSSELNVNALLLGDSALYLCASSLYGGEVRSEAFFGQGTRLTVV.

The chain joins TRBV4-2 to TRBJ2-3; the match to TRBD2 covers 11 bases. Germline V gene sequence: CDR1 LGHNA, CDR2 YNFKEQ. V was clipped by 4 bases and J by 1 base; unmatched bases: 4. The CDR3 totals 16 residues. The CDR3 nucleotides read TGTGCCAGCAGCCCCACGACTAGCGGGGGCACAGATACGCAGTATTTT. Its protein is CASSPTTSGGTDTQYF.